This passage covers 8 T cell receptor beta chains from one sample sequenced in a study of beta chain features in type 1 diabetes. Overall study results and limits: Moderately but significantly shorter TCRB CDR3s were found in Type 1 diabetes patients in all four CD4+ subsets.

TCRB transcripts that were expressed got sequenced, as all of the isolated RNA had been reverse transcribed. TCRdb's table, derived via immunoSEQ multiplex PCR, lists solely in-frame clones and lacks some. The profile shows about 150,000 clones, about 13% of them singletons. No antigens are known for them. What was sequenced was central memory CD4+ T cells from blood. These receptors were collected from a man between 18 and 35 years old with type 1 diabetes.

The chain is built from TRBV30 and TRBJ2-7; D is undetermined. Deletions cut 5 bases from V and 5 bases from J, with 10 bases between. The CDR3 is made up of 11 amino acids. Germline V lookup: CDR1 GTSNPN, CDR2 SVGIG (reference sequence). The CDR3 loop is CAWGERDEQYF. In nucleotides, the CDR3 is TGTGCCTGGGGTGAGAGAGACGAGCAGTACTTC. The whole variable domain, filled in from reference TRBV30 and TRBJ2-7, reads SQTIHQWPATLVQPVGSPLSLECTVEGTSNPNLYWYRQAAGRGLQLLFYSVGIGQISSEVPQNLSASRPQDRQFILSSKKLLLSDSGFYLCAWGERDEQYFGPGTRLTVT.

The genes are TRBV30 and TRBJ1-2; D is unresolved. Germline assignment: CDR1 GTSNPN and CDR2 SVGIG (reference sequence). The CDR3 runs to 13 residues. Trimming left V 0 bases short and J 4 bases short, with 9 bases between. The CDR3 is CAWSVGTGYGYTF. DNA for the CDR3: TGTGCCTGGAGTGTAGGTACGGGCTATGGCTACACCTTC.

The chain links TRBV30 to TRBJ1-1; weak D call: TRBD1 (5 bases). Trimming removed 0 bases at V and 7 bases at J, with 15 bases between. Germline-derived CDR1 and CDR2 are GTSNPN and SVGIG (reference sequence). This CDR3 is 14 amino acids long. CDR3 nucleotide sequence: TGTGCCTGGAGTGTGGACATTTTAACAGGTGAAGCTTTCTTT. This gives the protein CAWSVDILTGEAFF.

V gene TRBV6-5 combines with J gene TRBJ1-1; maybe TRBD1 (5 bases). Germline V gene data show CDR1 as MNHEY and CDR2 as SVGAGI. This CDR3 has 15 residues. With 0 bases removed from V and 1 base from J, the gap between germline ends came to 9 bases. CDR3 amino acids: CASSYSAGWNTEAFF. CDR3 sequence (DNA): TGTGCCAGCAGTTACTCGGCAGGGTGGAACACTGAAGCTTTCTTT.

The rearrangement links TRBV5-1 to TRBJ2-6; TRBD2 is a possible D gene (6 bases). CDR1 and CDR2 (germline): SGHRS, YFSETQ. There are 18 residues in the CDR3. V shed 4 bases and J shed 3 bases, with 20 bases lying between them. CDR3 protein: CASSAPGLAMSGANVLTF. CDR3 nucleotides: TGCGCCAGCAGCGCTCCGGGACTTGCCATGAGTGGGGCCAACGTCCTGACTTTC.

This clone was detected once. This chain joins TRBV23-1 and TRBJ1-5; D unresolved. TRBV23-1 is known as an ORF, though its function is uncertain. V was shortened by 5 bases and J by 1 base, with 15 bases between the two germline ends. The CDR3 covers 16 residues. CDR3 loop: CASSGRAAGSNQPQHF. CDR3 nucleotides: TGCGCCAGCAGTGGACGGGCCGCGGGGAGCAATCAGCCCCAGCATTTT.

This sequence joins TRBV5-1 and TRBJ1-2; D gene ambiguous. The germline CDR1 and CDR2 sequences are SGHRS and YFSETQ. V shed 5 bases and J shed 2 bases, with 10 bases lying between them. The CDR3 sequence is 13 residues long. The CDR3 nucleotides are TGCGCCAGCAGTCAAGACGGAAACTATGGCTACACCTTC. Translating it yields CASSQDGNYGYTF. The whole variable domain, remainder taken from reference TRBV5-1 and TRBJ1-2, is KAGVTQTPRYLIKTRGQQVTLSCSPISGHRSVSWYQQTPGQGLQFLFEYFSETQRNKGNFPGRFSGRQFSNSRSEMNVSTLELGDSALYLCASSQDGNYGYTFGSGTRLTVV.

The V and J genes are TRBV7-6 and TRBJ2-1; D ambiguous. With 0 bases removed from V and 5 bases from J, the gap between germline ends came to 17 bases. The germline V gene encodes CDR1 SGHVS and CDR2 FNYEAQ. This CDR3 comprises 17 residues. CDR3 protein: CASSLAHIPHRDNEQFF. As DNA, the CDR3 is TGTGCCAGCAGCTTAGCCCACATCCCTCACAGAGACAATGAGCAGTTCTTC.